Below are 30 T cell receptor beta chains sequenced from a single sample in a study of CD8+ T cells in alopecia areata. Treatment defined: oral pan-JAK inhibitor, 5-10 mg twice daily. cDNA prepared by RNA extraction and subsequent reverse transcription served as the template for sequencing. TCRdb's table, derived via immunoSEQ multiplex PCR, lists solely in-frame clones and lacks some. The sample shows 150,000 to 250,000 clones, roughly three fifths of them seen only once. Material: CD4+ T cells sorted from blood, obtained at week 4, from a patient treated with tofacitinib. Source of these receptors: a human donor with alopecia areata.

The rearrangement links TRBV10-3 to TRBJ2-3, with 14 bases aligning to TRBD2. The V and J ends lost 6 bases and 1 base, in that order; junction bases with no gene match: 3. CDR3 size: 16 residues. Germline CDR1 ENHRY, CDR2 SYGVKD. In DNA form, the CDR3 reads TGTGCCATCAGGGGGACTAGCGGGGGACGCACAGATACGCAGTATTTT. Translating gives CAIRGTSGGRTDTQYF.

With regard to this clone: At the DNA level, this CDR3 is encoded by other sequences in the same sample as well. The chain employs TRBV18 and TRBJ1-2, with a possible D match to TRBD1 (5 bases). Trimming took off 3 bases at V and 3 bases at J, with 11 bases between the two ends. The CDR3 is made up of 14 amino acids. CDR1 and CDR2 (germline): KGHSH, LQKENI. The CDR3 loop reads CASSPRDRDYGYTF. CDR3 DNA sequence: TGTGCCAGCTCACCGCGCGACAGAGACTATGGCTACACCTTC.

The chain has TRBV30 and TRBJ2-1, with 10 nucleotides matching TRBD1. The J segment lost 8 bases and the V segment lost 5 bases, leaving 6 bases of the junction unmatched. Germline V lookup: CDR1 GTSNPN, CDR2 SVGIG (reference sequence). The CDR3 is 13 residues long. CDR3 nucleotide sequence: TGTGCCTGGTCCGGGACAGGGGTGGATGAGCAGTTCTTC. It codes for CAWSGTGVDEQFF.

J is TRBJ2-3 and V is TRBV12-5; D unresolved. V gave up 1 base and J gave up 4 bases, with 21 bases separating them. This CDR3 is built from 18 residues. Germline V lookup: CDR1 LGHNT, CDR2 FRNRAP. CDR3 sequence (DNA): TGTGCTAGTGGTTTGGCACCCTTTAGCAATCCAGTCGCAGATACGCAGTATTTT. Translation gives CASGLAPFSNPVADTQYF.

V gene TRBV30 combines with J gene TRBJ1-1; D remains ambiguous. The V end lost 3 bases, the J end lost 3 bases, and 8 bases lay between the germline ends. This CDR3 is built from 12 residues. CDR1 is GTSNPN and CDR2 is SVGIG in the germline V gene (reference sequence). The CDR3 region is CAWSPWDTEAFF. In DNA form, the CDR3 reads TGTGCCTGGAGCCCTTGGGACACTGAAGCTTTCTTT.

The chain carries TRBV5-1 and TRBJ2-3; possible D gene TRBD1, 6 bases. Trimming removed 0 bases from V and 2 bases from J, with 13 bases in between. CDR1 and CDR2 from the germline V gene are SGHRS and YFSETQ. The CDR3 contains 16 residues. In DNA form, the CDR3 reads TGCGCCAGCAGCTTGGATGGACAGCCTTACACAGATACGCAGTATTTT. Protein product: CASSLDGQPYTDTQYF.

For this clone: Other DNA sequences in the same sample also yield this CDR3. The chain links TRBV28 to TRBJ2-5; D perhaps matches TRBD2 (6 bases). With 5 bases removed from V and 4 bases from J, the gap between germline ends came to 8 bases. The CDR3 spans 12 residues. Germline assignment: CDR1 MDHEN and CDR2 SYDVKM. In nucleotides, the CDR3 is TGTGCCAGCAGTGGGGGAGGAGAGACCCAGTACTTC. Its translation: CASSGGGETQYF.

This clone has just a few counts. Being one base from a much bigger clone, this may be a read error. Other DNA sequences in the same sample also yield this CDR3. The V call is TRBV7-2, the J call TRBJ2-3; D remains unclear. V lost 1 base, J lost 2 bases, and 1 base lay in between. This CDR3 is 12 amino acids long. Germline V gives CDR1 SGHTA, CDR2 FQGNSA. The CDR3 DNA follows: TGTGCCAGCAGCTTAGACACAGATACGCAGTATTTT. It yields the protein CASSLDTDTQYF. Filled out from reference TRBV7-2 and TRBJ2-3, the complete variable domain reads GAGVSQSPSNKVTEKGKDVELRCDPISGHTALYWYRQSLGQGLEFLIYFQGNSAPDKSGLPSDRFSAERTGGSVSTLTIQRTQQEDSAVYLCASSLDTDTQYFGPGTRLTVL.

This clone appeared a single time. The J gene is TRBJ2-3, the V gene TRBV28; 9 bases map to TRBD2. The germline CDR1 and CDR2 sequences are MDHEN and SYDVKM. Trimming removed 5 bases from V and 5 bases from J; junction bases left unmatched: 11. The CDR3 is 16 residues long. The CDR3 DNA reads as TGTGCCAGCAGTGATGGTGGACTAGCGTCGAGAGATACGCAGTATTTT. This gives the protein CASSDGGLASRDTQYF.

This clone came up a few times. The chain has TRBV4-1 and TRBJ2-5; possible D gene TRBD2, 6 bases. Per the germline V gene, CDR1 is MGHRA and CDR2 is YSYEKL. CDR3 length: 15 residues. The V end was cut by 3 bases, the J end by 2 bases, with 13 bases between. CDR3 bases: TGCGCCAGCAGCCAGCCCGTCGGGACTCAAGAGACCCAGTACTTC. Its protein is CASSQPVGTQETQYF.

This chain links TRBV27 with TRBJ2-5; D remains ambiguous. The CDR3 loop spans 11 amino acids. The V and J ends lost 2 bases and 8 bases respectively, with 6 bases between them. CDR1 and CDR2 from the germline V gene are MNHEY and SMNVEV (reference sequence). For the CDR3, the DNA is TGTGCCAGCAGTTTAGGTGGTACCCAGTACTTC. Protein product: CASSLGGTQYF.

This rearrangement joins TRBV29-1 to TRBJ2-7; the D gene is possibly TRBD1 (5 bases). This CDR3 region has 12 residues. Deletions cut 6 bases from V and 5 bases from J, with 14 bases between. Germline V gene sequence: CDR1 SQVTM, CDR2 ANQGSEA. CDR3 sequence reads: CSVKDNRHEQYF. As DNA, the CDR3 is TGCAGCGTAAAGGACAATCGCCACGAGCAGTACTTC.

This sequence joins TRBV5-1 and TRBJ1-6; D call uncertain. Germline V lookup: CDR1 SGHRS, CDR2 YFSETQ. CDR3 size: 19 residues. V gave up 0 bases and J gave up 2 bases, with 18 bases separating them. The CDR3 here is CASSLAGGLARPYNSPLHF. CDR3 coding DNA: TGCGCCAGCAGCTTGGCCGGAGGTCTCGCCAGGCCCTATAATTCACCCCTCCACTTT.

About this clone: One junction end disagrees with the germline gene, perhaps due to a read error. V usage is TRBV7-7 and J usage is TRBJ1-2; 8 positions agree with TRBD1. Germline assignment: CDR1 SSHAT and CDR2 FNYEAQ (reference sequence). This CDR3 comprises 16 residues. CDR3 in DNA: TGTGCTAGCAGCTTAGTCCCAGGACAGGGAAGGGATGGCTACACCTTC. It yields the protein CASSLVPGQGRDGYTF.

The CDR3 loop is CAWSVQSNSPLHF. CDR3 in DNA: TGTGCCTGGAGTGTACAGAGTAATTCACCCCTCCACTTT. This chain joins TRBV30 and TRBJ1-6, with D unclear. Trimming left V 0 bases short and J 6 bases short, with 6 bases between. This CDR3 has 13 residues. CDR1 and CDR2 from the germline V gene are GTSNPN and SVGIG (reference sequence). Using reference TRBV30 and TRBJ1-6 for the parts outside the CDR3, the full variable domain is SQTIHQWPATLVQPVGSPLSLECTVEGTSNPNLYWYRQAAGRGLQLLFYSVGIGQISSEVPQNLSASRPQDRQFILSSKKLLLSDSGFYLCAWSVQSNSPLHFGNGTRLTVT.

This clone has more than one count but fewer than ten. V and J are TRBV28 and TRBJ2-7; maybe TRBD2 (6 bases). The CDR3 is 15 amino acids. V lost 5 bases and J 3 bases, leaving 17 bases between the germline ends. In germline, CDR1 is MDHEN, CDR2 SYDVKM. Written as DNA, the CDR3 is TGTGCCAGCAGTCCCTCATCGGAGGGGCGCTACGAGCAGTACTTC. It specifies CASSPSSEGRYEQYF.

The chain links TRBV11-2 to TRBJ1-1; TRBD1 might be the D (5 bases). Trimming removed 2 bases from V and 4 bases from J, with 14 bases in between. From germline, CDR1 is SGHAT and CDR2 FQNNGV. The CDR3 runs to 15 residues. The CDR3 spells CASSLKGLLSTEAFF. The CDR3 DNA sequence: TGTGCCAGCAGCTTAAAGGGACTGCTGAGCACTGAAGCTTTCTTT.

The genes are TRBV7-9 and TRBJ2-1; D uncertain. The CDR3 extends over 14 amino acids. V lost 6 bases and J 5 bases, leaving 14 bases between the germline ends. From germline, CDR1 is SEHNR and CDR2 FQNEAQ (reference sequence). The CDR3 DNA is TGTGCCAGCAGACCGACCCAATCCCACAATGAGCAGTTCTTC. Protein: CASRPTQSHNEQFF.

V and J are TRBV2 and TRBJ1-4, with D perhaps TRBD1 (5 bases). The V gene lost 0 bases and the J gene lost 5 bases, with 13 bases spanning the gap. CDR3 length: 16 amino acids. Germline V gene lookup returns CDR1 SNHLY and CDR2 FYNNEI. The CDR3 nucleotides read TGTGCCAGCAGTGAAGCGCTCGGGGGATACAATGAAAAACTGTTTTTT. This translates into CASSEALGGYNEKLFF.

The genes are TRBV7-8 and TRBJ2-2; D call uncertain. Germline V gene sequence: CDR1 SGHVS, CDR2 FQNEAQ. V gave up 0 bases and J gave up 4 bases, with 9 bases separating them. CDR3 length: 15 residues. Here the CDR3 DNA reads TGTGCCAGCAGCTTAGCCAGCCGAGGCACCGGGGAGCTGTTTTTT. The encoded protein is CASSLASRGTGELFF.

The CDR3 bases are TGCGCCAGCAGCTTGGGAGGGGGCGGCTACGAGCAGTACTTC. Its translation is CASSLGGGGYEQYF. The chain uses TRBV5-1 and TRBJ2-7; 7 bases are a match to TRBD1. The CDR3 spans 14 residues. Germline V lookup: CDR1 SGHRS, CDR2 YFSETQ. V gave up 0 bases and J gave up 3 bases; unmatched junction bases: 3.

This clone was detected a few times. This sequence joins TRBV10-3 and TRBJ2-1; D gene unclear. V was cut by 3 bases and J by 5 bases, with 14 bases left in between. From germline, CDR1 is ENHRY and CDR2 SYGVKD. The CDR3 totals 15 residues. DNA of the CDR3: TGTGCCATCAGTGAAACGGACCTCAGAGACAATGAGCAGTTCTTC. It translates to CAISETDLRDNEQFF.

This chain joins TRBV27 and TRBJ2-7; D unclear. CDR1 MNHEY and CDR2 SMNVEV come from the germline V gene (reference sequence). The CDR3 has 17 residues. Trimming took 6 bases from V and 2 from J, leaving 23 bases between them. CDR3 nucleotide sequence: TGTGCCAGCAGCGAAACTGCCCAGGAGATTCTCGCCTACGAGCAGTACTTC. Translated, it gives CASSETAQEILAYEQYF.

This chain uses TRBV29-1 with TRBJ2-5; a weak D match, TRBD2 (7 bases). Trimming took off 7 bases at V and 5 bases at J, with 17 bases between the two ends. This CDR3 contains 13 residues. Germline V gives CDR1 SQVTM, CDR2 ANQGSEA. CDR3 nucleotide sequence: TGCAGCGGCCAACAGGGAGGGGGGGAGACCCAGTACTTC. Its protein is CSGQQGGGETQYF.

The rearrangement links TRBV29-1 to TRBJ2-3; TRBD2 matches at 8 bases. There are 12 residues in the CDR3. The trim removed 7 bases at V and 5 bases at J, leaving 5 bases unmatched. Germline-derived CDR1 and CDR2 are SQVTM and ANQGSEA. The CDR3 loop is CSAGGGEDTQYF. CDR3 DNA sequence: TGCAGCGCCGGGGGGGGCGAAGATACGCAGTATTTT.

This sequence joins TRBV6-5 and TRBJ1-1, with 9 bases lining up with TRBD1. V shed 5 bases, J shed 3 bases, and the junction held 7 bases outside the gene matches. CDR3 length: 15 amino acids. From germline, CDR1 is MNHEY and CDR2 SVGAGI. The CDR3 region is CASSPRQGDHTEAFF. CDR3 DNA sequence: TGTGCCAGCAGTCCTCGACAGGGGGATCACACTGAAGCTTTCTTT.

The chain carries TRBV29-1 and TRBJ2-5; D remains unclear. V was cut by 4 bases and J by 1 base, with 10 bases left in between. This CDR3 is 13 amino acids long. Germline V gene lookup returns CDR1 SQVTM and CDR2 ANQGSEA. CDR3 DNA: TGCAGCGTTGCGGTACGGGCCCAAGAGACCCAGTACTTC. Translation: CSVAVRAQETQYF.

As to this clone: A much more abundant neighbour one base away suggests this may be a read error. The CDR3 DNA is TGTGCCAGCAGCTATGACACCGGGGAGCTGTTTTTT. This gives the protein CASSYDTGELFF. The chain uses TRBV7-2 and TRBJ2-2; D unclear. From germline, CDR1 is SGHTA and CDR2 FQGNSA. The CDR3 has 12 residues. V was shortened by 4 bases and J by 3 bases, with 3 bases between the two germline ends.

V usage is TRBV4-2 and J usage is TRBJ1-2; 7 bases align to TRBD1. Germline loops: CDR1 LGHNA, CDR2 YNFKEQ. This CDR3 has 14 amino acids. Trimming at V came to 0 bases and at J to 8 bases, leaving 6 bases not matched to a gene. CDR3 DNA: TGTGCCAGCAGCCAAGATAGACAGGGTTTGGGCTACACCTTC. Its translation is CASSQDRQGLGYTF.

This chain uses TRBV9 with TRBJ2-3, with a possible D match to TRBD1 (5 bases). The CDR3 sequence is 16 residues long. CDR1 is SGDLS and CDR2 is YYNGEE in the germline V gene. Trimming took off 1 base at V and 2 bases at J, with 14 bases between the two ends. Here the CDR3 reads CASSVTDSTYTDTQYF. CDR3 DNA: TGTGCCAGCAGCGTAACCGACAGTACTTACACAGATACGCAGTATTTT.